The next 21 T cell receptor beta chains were all read from a single sample in a study of beta chain features in type 1 diabetes. Reverse transcription of all isolated RNA meant that expressed TCRB transcripts were sequenced. The data were produced by immunoSEQ multiplex PCR, yet TCRdb's version contains in-frame clones alone and is incomplete. Here the sample spans 300,000 to 450,000 clones, around an eighth being singletons. Sequenced material: naive CD4+ T cells from blood. The origin of the receptors is a man between 18 and 35 years old in good health.

This clone has only a few counts. The chain uses TRBV5-1 and TRBJ2-7; the D gene is possibly TRBD1 (6 bases). The V and J ends lost 6 bases and 7 bases respectively, with 17 bases between them. The CDR3 extends over 13 amino acids. The germline gives CDR1 SGHRS, CDR2 YFSETQ. The CDR3 region has the DNA TGCGCCAGCACCGCAGGGGAGATTGGGGAGCAGTACTTC. It specifies CASTAGEIGEQYF.

A few counts support this clone. The genes are TRBV4-2 and TRBJ2-2; weak D call: TRBD2 (5 bases). The CDR3 sequence is 15 residues long. Looked up from germline, CDR1 is LGHNA and CDR2 is YNFKEQ. Trimming cost V 0 bases and J 4 bases, with 9 bases left between them. The CDR3 bases are TGTGCCAGCAGCCAAGATCACGGGGTCACCGGGGAGCTGTTTTTT. It codes for CASSQDHGVTGELFF.

The chain is built from TRBV4-2 and TRBJ2-3; perhaps TRBD1 as D (6 bases). The germline V gene encodes CDR1 LGHNA and CDR2 YNFKEQ. Trimming shortened V by 4 bases and J by 4 bases, and 15 bases separated the two germline ends. The CDR3 is 15 residues long. The CDR3 region is CASSPADRMSDTQYF. The CDR3 bases are TGTGCCAGCAGCCCGGCAGACAGGATGTCAGATACGCAGTATTTT.

This clone has a handful of counts. The V call is TRBV5-1, the J call TRBJ2-1; D might be TRBD2 (5 bases). With 0 bases removed from V and 0 bases from J, the gap between germline ends came to 7 bases. The CDR3 consists of 15 residues. Per the germline V gene, CDR1 is SGHRS and CDR2 is YFSETQ. Here the CDR3 reads CASSLGGFSYNEQFF. CDR3 coding DNA: TGCGCCAGCAGCTTGGGAGGGTTCTCCTACAATGAGCAGTTCTTC.

The chain carries TRBV25-1 and TRBJ2-3, with D perhaps TRBD1 (5 bases). This CDR3 region has 16 residues. V was cut by 4 bases and J by 1 base, with 15 bases left in between. Germline V CDR1 and CDR2: MGHDK, SYGVNS. Written as DNA, the CDR3 is TGTGCCAGCAGTGTAAACCAGGGTAGGGGCACAGATACGCAGTATTTT. It translates to CASSVNQGRGTDTQYF.

The V call is TRBV11-2, the J call TRBJ2-1, with TRBD1 matching 7 bases. The J segment lost 3 bases and the V segment lost 5 bases, leaving 10 bases of the junction unmatched. The germline CDR1 and CDR2 sequences are SGHAT and FQNNGV. The CDR3 runs 16 residues. As DNA, the CDR3 is TGTGCCAGCAGCCCTGTGCGTAGGGGGCTCTACAATGAGCAGTTCTTC. Its protein is CASSPVRRGLYNEQFF.

The chain combines TRBV30 with TRBJ1-5; maybe TRBD1 (6 bases). CDR3 length: 14 residues. V lost 1 base and J 7 bases, leaving 14 bases between the germline ends. Germline CDR1 GTSNPN, CDR2 SVGIG (reference sequence). CDR3 protein: CAWSGGGLGQPQHF. The DNA of the CDR3 is TGTGCCTGGAGTGGGGGGGGGCTGGGCCAGCCCCAGCATTTT.

This clone was seen more than once but under ten times. The chain joins TRBV28 to TRBJ1-2; tentative D call: TRBD1 (5 bases). The V gene's germline CDR1 is MDHEN and CDR2 SYDVKM. CDR3 size: 15 residues. The V end lost 6 bases, the J end lost 0 bases, and 14 bases lay between the germline ends. CDR3: CASSYGHIANYGYTF. The CDR3 DNA reads as TGTGCCAGCAGCTATGGACACATAGCTAACTATGGCTACACCTTC.

Only a few counts were recorded for this clone. This chain links TRBV18 with TRBJ1-2, with TRBD1 matching 9 bases. V lost 6 bases and J lost 6; bases outside the gene matches: 11. Germline-derived CDR1 and CDR2 are KGHSH and LQKENI. CDR3 size: 15 residues. The CDR3 here is CASSQTGTGLDGYTF. In DNA, the CDR3 is TGTGCCAGCTCCCAAACCGGGACAGGGTTAGATGGCTACACCTTC. The variable domain in full, with the rest retrieved from reference TRBV18 and TRBJ1-2, is NAGVMQNPRHLVRRRGQEARLRCSPMKGHSHVYWYRQLPEEGLKFMVYLQKENIIDESGMPKERFSAEFPKEGPSILRIQQVVRGDSAAYFCASSQTGTGLDGYTFGSGTRLTVV.

Only a few counts were recorded for this clone. The V gene is TRBV19, the J gene TRBJ1-2; 7 bases line up with TRBD1. Per the germline V gene, CDR1 is LNHDA and CDR2 is SQIVND (reference sequence). Trimming took 3 bases from V and 6 from J; bases not matched to a gene: 4. The CDR3 is 13 amino acids. The CDR3 loop is CASSIDREHGYTF. The CDR3, as DNA: TGTGCCAGTAGTATTGACAGGGAGCATGGCTACACCTTC. The full variable domain, completed using reference TRBV19 and TRBJ1-2, is DGGITQSPKYLFRKEGQNVTLSCEQNLNHDAMYWYRQDPGQGLRLIYYSQIVNDFQKGDIAEGYSVSREKKESFPLTVTSAQKNPTAFYLCASSIDREHGYTFGSGTRLTVV.

The chain carries TRBV5-4 and TRBJ2-3, with TRBD2 matching over 8 bases. V lost 4 bases and J lost 1; bases outside the gene matches: 17. The length of the CDR3 is 19 residues. The V gene's germline CDR1 is SGHNT and CDR2 YYREEE (reference sequence). The CDR3 loop is CASSPPNGGAMGGTDTQYF. In DNA, the CDR3 is TGTGCCAGCAGCCCTCCTAACGGGGGGGCCATGGGGGGCACAGATACGCAGTATTTT.

In its sample, this clone was seen a few times. The chain couples TRBV9 to TRBJ2-1; 12 nucleotides agree with TRBD2. V shed 2 bases, J shed 5 bases, and the junction held 8 bases outside the gene matches. This CDR3 spans 17 amino acids. The V gene's germline CDR1 is SGDLS and CDR2 YYNGEE. CDR3 protein: CASSVGLSSGRDNEQFF. The CDR3 nucleotides read TGTGCCAGCAGCGTGGGGCTTTCTAGCGGGAGGGACAATGAGCAGTTCTTC.

This clone has only a few counts. The chain has TRBV4-2 and TRBJ2-7; no clear D. Germline V lookup: CDR1 LGHNA, CDR2 YNFKEQ. This CDR3 has 15 residues. The V end was cut by 0 bases, the J end by 3 bases, with 12 bases between. In nucleotides, the CDR3 is TGTGCCAGCAGCCAAGACCCCCGAGCGATCTACGAGCAGTACTTC. Protein: CASSQDPRAIYEQYF.

V usage is TRBV5-1 and J usage is TRBJ2-2; perhaps TRBD2 as D (6 bases). The V gene lost 4 bases and the J gene lost 5 bases, with 18 bases spanning the gap. From germline, CDR1 is SGHRS and CDR2 YFSETQ. The CDR3 length is 16 residues. CDR3 coding DNA: TGCGCCAGCAGCCCCCCGGAGGGGTGGGGAACCGGGGAGCTGTTTTTT. This gives the protein CASSPPEGWGTGELFF.

J is TRBJ1-2 and V is TRBV5-4; 9 positions match TRBD1. CDR3 length: 13 amino acids. V gave up 4 bases and J gave up 8 bases; unmatched junction bases: 6. The V gene's germline CDR1 is SGHNT and CDR2 YYREEE (reference sequence). In DNA form, the CDR3 reads TGTGCCAGCAGCCGGACAGGGGATTTGGGCTACACCTTC. Its protein is CASSRTGDLGYTF. Full variable domain (missing parts from reference TRBV5-4 and TRBJ1-2): ETGVTQSPTHLIKTRGQQVTLRCSSQSGHNTVSWYQQALGQGPQFIFQYYREEENGRGNFPPRFSGLQFPNYSSELNVNALELDDSALYLCASSRTGDLGYTFGSGTRLTVV.

This clone was seen a handful of times. The V and J genes are TRBV10-3 and TRBJ1-5; perhaps TRBD1 as D (6 bases). CDR1 is ENHRY and CDR2 is SYGVKD in the germline V gene. Trimming took 0 bases from V and 5 from J, leaving 11 bases between them. CDR3 length: 15 residues. The CDR3 here is CAISESGGPDQPQHF. The CDR3 nucleotides are TGTGCCATCAGTGAGTCGGGGGGGCCTGATCAGCCCCAGCATTTT.

The J gene is TRBJ2-6, the V gene TRBV25-1, with TRBD2 as a possible D gene (6 bases). This CDR3 region has 16 residues. Germline values: CDR1 MGHDK, CDR2 SYGVNS. Trimming removed 0 bases at V and 4 bases at J, with 10 bases between. CDR3 amino acids: CASSEYGGSGANVLTF. CDR3 sequence (DNA): TGTGCCAGCAGTGAATATGGGGGGTCCGGGGCCAACGTCCTGACTTTC.

V and J are TRBV29-1 and TRBJ2-2, with 8 nucleotides matching TRBD1. The ends lost 6 bases at V and 4 bases at J; junction bases unmatched: 7. Germline CDR1 reads SQVTM; CDR2 reads ANQGSEA. The CDR3 contains 14 residues. The DNA for the CDR3 is TGCAGCGTCGACAGGGGTTCCGGCACCGGGGAGCTGTTTTTT. As protein: CSVDRGSGTGELFF.

The chain combines TRBV9 with TRBJ2-1, with D possibly matching TRBD2 (7 bases). Germline CDR1 and CDR2: SGDLS and YYNGEE. V lost 3 bases and J 15 bases, leaving 19 bases between the germline ends. The CDR3 totals 13 residues. CDR3 loop: CASSDRFTGGWFF. The CDR3 coding sequence is TGTGCCAGCAGCGACCGTTTTACGGGGGGCTGGTTCTTC.

This clone was counted between two and nine times. The chain links TRBV7-9 to TRBJ2-3; 10 nucleotides line up with TRBD2. CDR3 size: 16 residues. Trimming removed 4 bases from V and 4 bases from J; junction bases left unmatched: 8. Germline V gene data show CDR1 as SEHNR and CDR2 as FQNEAQ (reference sequence). CDR3 sequence reads: CASSSPRSGGPDTQYF. DNA of the CDR3: TGTGCCAGCAGCTCACCTCGTAGCGGGGGGCCAGATACGCAGTATTTT. Supplemented by reference TRBV7-9 and TRBJ2-3, the full variable domain reads DTGVSQNPRHKITKRGQNVTFRCDPISEHNRLYWYRQTLGQGPEFLTYFQNEAQLEKSRLLSDRFSAERPKGSFSTLEIQRTEQGDSAMYLCASSSPRSGGPDTQYFGPGTRLTVL.

The chain links TRBV27 to TRBJ2-1, with D possibly matching TRBD1 (6 bases). Germline values: CDR1 MNHEY, CDR2 SMNVEV (reference sequence). The V gene lost 6 bases and the J gene lost 10 bases, with 13 bases spanning the gap. The CDR3 has 12 amino acids. CDR3 coding DNA: TGTGCCAGCAGACAGGGCCCAATCGAGCAGTTCTTC. Protein product: CASRQGPIEQFF.